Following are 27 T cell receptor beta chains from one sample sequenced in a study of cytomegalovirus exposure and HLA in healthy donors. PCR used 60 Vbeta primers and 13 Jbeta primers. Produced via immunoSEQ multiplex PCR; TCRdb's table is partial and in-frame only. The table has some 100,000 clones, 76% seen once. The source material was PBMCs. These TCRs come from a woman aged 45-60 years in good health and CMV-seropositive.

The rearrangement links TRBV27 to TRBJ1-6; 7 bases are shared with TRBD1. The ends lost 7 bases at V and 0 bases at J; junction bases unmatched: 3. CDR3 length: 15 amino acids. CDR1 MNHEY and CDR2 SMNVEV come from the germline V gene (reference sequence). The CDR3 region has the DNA TGTGCCAGCAACCAGGGGGACTCCTATAATTCACCCCTCCACTTT. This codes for CASNQGDSYNSPLHF.

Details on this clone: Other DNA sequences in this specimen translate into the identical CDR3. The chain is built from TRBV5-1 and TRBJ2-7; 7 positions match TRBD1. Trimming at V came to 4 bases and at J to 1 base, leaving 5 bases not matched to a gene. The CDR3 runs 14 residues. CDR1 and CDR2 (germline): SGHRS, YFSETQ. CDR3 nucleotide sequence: TGCGCCAGCAGCCCCGGGGACAGATCCTACGAGCAGTACTTC. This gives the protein CASSPGDRSYEQYF.

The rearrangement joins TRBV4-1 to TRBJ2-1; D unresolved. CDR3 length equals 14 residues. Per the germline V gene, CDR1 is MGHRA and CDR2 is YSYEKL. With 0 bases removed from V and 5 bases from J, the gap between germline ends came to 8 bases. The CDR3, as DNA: TGCGCCAGCAGCCAAGACCAATCGGACAATGAGCAGTTCTTC. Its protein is CASSQDQSDNEQFF.

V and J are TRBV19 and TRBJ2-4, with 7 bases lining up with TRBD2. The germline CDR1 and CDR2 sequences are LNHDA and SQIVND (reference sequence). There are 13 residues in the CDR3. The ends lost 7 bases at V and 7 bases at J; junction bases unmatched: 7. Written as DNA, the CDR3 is TGTGCCAGTACCCCGAGGGAGGGGAACATTCAGTACTTC. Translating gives CASTPREGNIQYF.

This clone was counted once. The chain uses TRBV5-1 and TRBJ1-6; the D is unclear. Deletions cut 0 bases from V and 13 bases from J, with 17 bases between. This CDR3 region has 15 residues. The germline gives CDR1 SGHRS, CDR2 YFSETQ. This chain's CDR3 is CASSLAAIGGLPLHF. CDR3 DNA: TGCGCCAGCAGCTTGGCCGCGATTGGAGGGTTGCCCCTCCACTTT. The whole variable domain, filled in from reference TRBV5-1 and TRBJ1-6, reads KAGVTQTPRYLIKTRGQQVTLSCSPISGHRSVSWYQQTPGQGLQFLFEYFSETQRNKGNFPGRFSGRQFSNSRSEMNVSTLELGDSALYLCASSLAAIGGLPLHFGNGTRLTVT.

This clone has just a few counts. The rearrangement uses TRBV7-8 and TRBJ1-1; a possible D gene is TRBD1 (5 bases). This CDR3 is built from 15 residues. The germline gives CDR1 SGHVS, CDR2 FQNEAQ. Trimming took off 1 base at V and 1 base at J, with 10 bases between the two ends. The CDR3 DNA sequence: TGTGCCAGCAGCTTAGTTGGCAGGGCGAACACTGAAGCTTTCTTT. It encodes CASSLVGRANTEAFF.

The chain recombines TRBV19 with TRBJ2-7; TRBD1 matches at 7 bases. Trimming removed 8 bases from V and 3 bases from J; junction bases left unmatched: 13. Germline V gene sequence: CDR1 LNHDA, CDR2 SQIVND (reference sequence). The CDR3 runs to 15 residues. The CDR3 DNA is TGTGCCAGTCGGCTGAGAGGGGACAGAGACTACGAGCAGTACTTC. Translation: CASRLRGDRDYEQYF. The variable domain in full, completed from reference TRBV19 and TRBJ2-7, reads DGGITQSPKYLFRKEGQNVTLSCEQNLNHDAMYWYRQDPGQGLRLIYYSQIVNDFQKGDIAEGYSVSREKKESFPLTVTSAQKNPTAFYLCASRLRGDRDYEQYFGPGTRLTVT.

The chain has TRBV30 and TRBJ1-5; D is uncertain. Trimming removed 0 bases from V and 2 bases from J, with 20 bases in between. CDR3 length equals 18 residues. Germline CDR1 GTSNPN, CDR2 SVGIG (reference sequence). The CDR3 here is CAWSVVFQGGRGNQPQHF. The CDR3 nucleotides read TGTGCCTGGAGTGTGGTCTTTCAAGGAGGACGTGGCAATCAGCCCCAGCATTTT.

The CDR3 DNA reads TGTGCCATCAGTGAAAAGCGGGGGTACAATGAGCAGTTCTTC. Protein: CAISEKRGYNEQFF. This chain uses TRBV10-3 with TRBJ2-1, with 8 bases identical to TRBD2. CDR3 size: 14 residues. J gave up 4 bases and V 3 bases, and 2 bases lay outside the gene matches. CDR1 is ENHRY, CDR2 SYGVKD, per germline.

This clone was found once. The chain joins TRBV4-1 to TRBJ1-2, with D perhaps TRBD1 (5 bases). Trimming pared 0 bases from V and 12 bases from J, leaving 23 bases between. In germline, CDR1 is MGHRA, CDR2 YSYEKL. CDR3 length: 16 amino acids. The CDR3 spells CASSQEMRDYRGSDTF. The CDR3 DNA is TGCGCCAGCAGCCAAGAGATGAGGGACTATAGGGGTTCCGACACCTTC.

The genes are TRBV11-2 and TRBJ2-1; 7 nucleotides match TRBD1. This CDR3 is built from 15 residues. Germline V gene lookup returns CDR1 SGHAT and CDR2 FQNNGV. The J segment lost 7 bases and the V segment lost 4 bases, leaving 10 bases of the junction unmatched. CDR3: CASSSRQGLRNEQFF. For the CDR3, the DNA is TGTGCCAGCAGCTCGCGACAGGGTTTACGGAATGAGCAGTTCTTC.

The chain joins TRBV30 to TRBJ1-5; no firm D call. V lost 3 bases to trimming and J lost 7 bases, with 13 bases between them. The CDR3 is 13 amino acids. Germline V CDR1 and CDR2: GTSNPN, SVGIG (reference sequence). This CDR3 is CAWSETTVQPQHF. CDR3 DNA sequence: TGTGCCTGGAGCGAGACAACCGTGCAGCCCCAGCATTTT. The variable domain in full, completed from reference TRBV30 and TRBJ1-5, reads SQTIHQWPATLVQPVGSPLSLECTVEGTSNPNLYWYRQAAGRGLQLLFYSVGIGQISSEVPQNLSASRPQDRQFILSSKKLLLSDSGFYLCAWSETTVQPQHFGDGTRLSIL.

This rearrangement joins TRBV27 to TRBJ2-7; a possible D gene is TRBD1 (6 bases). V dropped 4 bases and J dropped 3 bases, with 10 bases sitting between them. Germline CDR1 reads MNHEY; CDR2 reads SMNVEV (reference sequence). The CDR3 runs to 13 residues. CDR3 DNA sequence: TGTGCCAGCAGTTCCGGGACAAACTACGAGCAGTACTTC. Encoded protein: CASSSGTNYEQYF.

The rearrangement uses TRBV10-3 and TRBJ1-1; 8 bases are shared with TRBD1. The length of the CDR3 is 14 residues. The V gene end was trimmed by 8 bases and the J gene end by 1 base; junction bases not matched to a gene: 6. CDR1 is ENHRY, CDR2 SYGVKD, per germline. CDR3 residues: CAIHPGTGNTEAFF. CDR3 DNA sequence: TGTGCCATCCATCCCGGGACAGGGAACACTGAAGCTTTCTTT.

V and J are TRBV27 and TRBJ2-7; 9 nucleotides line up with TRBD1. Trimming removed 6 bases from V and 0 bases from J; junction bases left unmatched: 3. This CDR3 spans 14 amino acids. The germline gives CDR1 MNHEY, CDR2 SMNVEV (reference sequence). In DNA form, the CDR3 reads TGTGCCAGCAGGGGACAGGGCGTCTCCTACGAGCAGTACTTC. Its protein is CASRGQGVSYEQYF.

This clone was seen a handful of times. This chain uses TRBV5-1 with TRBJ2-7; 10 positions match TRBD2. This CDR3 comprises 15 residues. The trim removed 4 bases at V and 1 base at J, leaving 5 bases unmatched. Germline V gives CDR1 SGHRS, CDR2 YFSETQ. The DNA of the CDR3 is TGCGCCAGCAGCCCATGGACTAGCGGTTCCTACGAGCAGTACTTC. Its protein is CASSPWTSGSYEQYF.

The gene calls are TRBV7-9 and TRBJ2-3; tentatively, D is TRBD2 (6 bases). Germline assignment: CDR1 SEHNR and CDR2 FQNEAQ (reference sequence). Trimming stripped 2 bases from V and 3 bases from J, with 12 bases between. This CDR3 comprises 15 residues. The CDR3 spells CASSLRGGATDTQYF. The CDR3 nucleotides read TGTGCCAGCAGCTTAAGGGGCGGGGCGACAGATACGCAGTATTTT.

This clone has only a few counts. CDR3 residues: CASSYGGTGRHEQYF. As DNA, the CDR3 is TGTGCCAGCAGTTACGGGGGGACAGGGAGGCACGAGCAGTACTTC. The chain uses TRBV6-5 and TRBJ2-7; 9 bases are shared with TRBD1. The CDR3 loop spans 15 amino acids. Germline V gene lookup returns CDR1 MNHEY and CDR2 SVGAGI. The ends lost 2 bases at V and 5 bases at J; junction bases unmatched: 7.

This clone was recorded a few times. The CDR3 nucleotides read TGTGCCAGCAGAGCGACCGCTTCGGGTGAAAAACTGTTTTTT. This encodes CASRATASGEKLFF. The V and J genes are TRBV6-6 and TRBJ1-4; no clear D gene. Germline V gene lookup returns CDR1 MNHNY and CDR2 SVGAGI (reference sequence). The V gene lost 6 bases and the J gene lost 7 bases, with 15 bases spanning the gap. There are 14 residues in the CDR3.

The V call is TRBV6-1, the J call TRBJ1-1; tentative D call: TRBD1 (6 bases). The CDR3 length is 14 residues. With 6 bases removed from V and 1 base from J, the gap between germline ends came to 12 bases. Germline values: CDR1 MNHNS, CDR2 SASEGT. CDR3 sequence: CASRRDTRNTEAFF. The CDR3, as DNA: TGTGCCAGCAGGAGGGACACTAGGAACACTGAAGCTTTCTTT.

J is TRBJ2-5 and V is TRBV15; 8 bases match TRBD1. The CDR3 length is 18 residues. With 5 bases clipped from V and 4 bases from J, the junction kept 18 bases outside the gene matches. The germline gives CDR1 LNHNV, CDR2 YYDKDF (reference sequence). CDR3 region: CATSRRPSTRGRGETQYF. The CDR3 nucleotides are TGTGCCACCAGCCGGCGGCCCTCGACCAGGGGGCGCGGAGAGACCCAGTACTTC. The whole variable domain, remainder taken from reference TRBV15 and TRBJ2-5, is DAMVIQNPRYQVTQFGKPVTLSCSQTLNHNVMYWYQQKSSQAPKLLFHYYDKDFNNEADTPDNFQSRRPNTSFCFLDIRSPGLGDTAMYLCATSRRPSTRGRGETQYFGPGTRLLVL.

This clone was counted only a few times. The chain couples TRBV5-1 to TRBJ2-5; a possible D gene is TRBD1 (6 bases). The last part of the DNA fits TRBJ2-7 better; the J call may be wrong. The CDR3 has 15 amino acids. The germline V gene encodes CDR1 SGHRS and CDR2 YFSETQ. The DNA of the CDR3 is TGCGCCAGCAGCGCCCCCCGGGGTTCAGGGGTCGAGCAGTACTTC. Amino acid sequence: CASSAPRGSGVEQYF.

This CDR3 reads CASSSSGQTFYGYTF. CDR3 coding DNA: TGTGCCAGCAGCTCCTCGGGACAGACATTCTATGGCTACACCTTC. The V and J genes are TRBV5-4 and TRBJ1-2; 7 bases map to TRBD1. Trimming took 3 bases from V and 4 from J; bases not matched to a gene: 9. CDR3 length equals 15 residues. Germline values: CDR1 SGHNT, CDR2 YYREEE (reference sequence).

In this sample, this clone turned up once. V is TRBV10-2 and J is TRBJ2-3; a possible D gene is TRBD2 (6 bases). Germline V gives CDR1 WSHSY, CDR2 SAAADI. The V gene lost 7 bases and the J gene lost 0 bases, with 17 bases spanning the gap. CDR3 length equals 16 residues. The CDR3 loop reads CASKRASDKSTDTQYF. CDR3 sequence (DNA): TGCGCCAGCAAAAGGGCTAGCGATAAGAGCACAGATACGCAGTATTTT.

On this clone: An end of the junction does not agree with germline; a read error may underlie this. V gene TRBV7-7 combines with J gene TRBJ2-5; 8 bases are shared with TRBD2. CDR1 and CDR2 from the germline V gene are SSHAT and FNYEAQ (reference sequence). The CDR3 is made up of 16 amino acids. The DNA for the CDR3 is TGTGCTAGCAGCTTAGCGGGGCCCCCCTATACAGAGACCCAGTACTTC. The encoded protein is CASSLAGPPYTETQYF.

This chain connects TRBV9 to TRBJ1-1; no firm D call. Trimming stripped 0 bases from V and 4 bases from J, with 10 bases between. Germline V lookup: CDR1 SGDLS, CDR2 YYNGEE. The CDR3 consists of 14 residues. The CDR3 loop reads CASSVAGVGTEAFF. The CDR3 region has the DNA TGTGCCAGCAGCGTAGCCGGGGTCGGCACTGAAGCTTTCTTT.

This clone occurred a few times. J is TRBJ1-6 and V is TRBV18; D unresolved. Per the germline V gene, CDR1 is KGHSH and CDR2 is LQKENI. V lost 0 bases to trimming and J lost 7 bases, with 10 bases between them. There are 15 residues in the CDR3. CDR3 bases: TGTGCCAGCTCACCACCCGGGGAAGGGAATTCACCCCTCCACTTT. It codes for CASSPPGEGNSPLHF.